These 7 T cell receptor beta chains share one sample of origin, sequenced in a study of T cell changes during pregnancy in multiple sclerosis (dated by TCRdb to about 2019). Libraries came from the immunoSEQ multiplex PCR assay. In its TCRdb copy, this immuneACCESS table keeps in-frame sequences only and misses some clones. Where compared with another copy, unresolved V genes explain less than half of these, and the others have no known cause. In this sample the table shows 78,000 or so clones, 90% to 95% of which occur a single time. The ten biggest clones cover 0.43% of the sample. The specimen was CD4+ T cells from peripheral blood mononuclear cells, collected before pregnancy. Receptor source: a female donor with multiple sclerosis, enrolled in a pregnancy study.

A note on this clone: Compared with germline, one end of the junction differs, possibly owing to a read error. The chain is built from TRBV28 and TRBJ2-5, with 11 positions matching TRBD2. From germline, CDR1 is MDHEN and CDR2 SYDVKM. CDR3 length equals 15 residues. As DNA, the CDR3 is TGTACCAGCCTGACGTTAGCGGGAGGGCGGGAGACCCAGTACTTC. Its translation is CTSLTLAGGRETQYF.

This clone was seen only once. The J gene is TRBJ2-5, the V gene TRBV2, with TRBD2 identical over 11 bases. After removal of 7 bases from V and 5 bases from J, the junction contained 15 bases not matched to a gene. The CDR3 consists of 17 residues. The germline V gene has CDR1 SNHLY and CDR2 FYNNEI. The CDR3 DNA sequence: TGTGCCAGCACCGAGGGTAGCGGGAGGGTCTATGGGGAGACCCAGTACTTC. Translation: CASTEGSGRVYGETQYF.

This rearrangement joins TRBV7-2 to TRBJ2-5; D may be TRBD1 (6 bases). Trimming left V 6 bases short and J 1 base short, with 9 bases between. CDR1 SGHTA and CDR2 FQGNSA come from the germline V gene. This CDR3 region has 13 residues. CDR3 protein: CASSRGSQETQYF. In DNA, the CDR3 is TGTGCCAGCAGTAGGGGGTCCCAAGAGACCCAGTACTTC.

This chain links TRBV7-9 with TRBJ1-6, with TRBD1 identical over 9 bases. Trimming removed 4 bases from V and 4 bases from J; junction bases left unmatched: 11. Germline-derived CDR1 and CDR2 are SEHNR and FQNEAQ (reference sequence). The CDR3 is 18 amino acids. The chain's CDR3 is CASSSSGQGIGYNSPLHF. In DNA, the CDR3 is TGTGCCAGCAGCTCCTCGGGACAGGGCATCGGGTATAATTCACCCCTCCACTTT.

V usage is TRBV18 and J usage is TRBJ1-4; D is ambiguous. V was cut by 4 bases and J by 8 bases, with 14 bases left in between. The CDR3 has 14 amino acids. The germline CDR1 and CDR2 sequences are KGHSH and LQKENI. Here the CDR3 DNA reads TGTGCCAGCTCACTTTACCGGGGTCCCGAAAAACTGTTTTTT. Translating it yields CASSLYRGPEKLFF.

V is TRBV2 and J is TRBJ1-6; tentatively, D is TRBD1 (5 bases). Trimming cost V 7 bases and J 4 bases, with 14 bases left between them. This CDR3 spans 15 amino acids. Germline CDR1 is SNHLY and CDR2 is FYNNEI. The CDR3 region has the DNA TGTGCCAGCACCCCCTTGGGACTTTATAATTCACCCCTCCACTTT. Its protein is CASTPLGLYNSPLHF.

This clone was counted once. CDR3 protein: CASSLSEPNQPQHF. Here the CDR3 DNA reads TGTGCCAGCAGCTTATCGGAGCCTAATCAGCCCCAGCATTTT. The rearrangement joins TRBV7-2 to TRBJ1-5; no clear D gene. Germline V lookup: CDR1 SGHTA, CDR2 FQGNSA. This CDR3 comprises 14 residues. The V end lost 2 bases, the J end lost 4 bases, and 9 bases lay between the germline ends. Variable domain in full (rest from reference TRBV7-2 and TRBJ1-5): GAGVSQSPSNKVTEKGKDVELRCDPISGHTALYWYRQSLGQGLEFLIYFQGNSAPDKSGLPSDRFSAERTGGSVSTLTIQRTQQEDSAVYLCASSLSEPNQPQHFGDGTRLSIL.